A single sample gave rise to the 2 T cell receptor beta chains below, sequenced in a study of human T cells and chemical hapten exposure. Time point here: patch test 1, 2 weeks after DPC sensitization. Treatment described: therapeutic diphenylcyclopropenone sensitization with weekly scalp DPC. A single record per CDR3 protein comes from TCRdb applying MiXCR to the RACE reads. The data show more than 55,000 distinct CDR3 sequences, more than 8% seen once. The sample here was whole blood, taken in connection with sensitization to the hapten diphenylcyclopropenone (DPC). The receptors come from a woman aged 40-49 years with alopecia areata. Some clones in this sample may be carry-over from other donors' samples.

This clonotype was seen only a few times. The chain recombines TRBV18 with TRBJ1-1, with a tentative D call TRBD1 (5 bases). The ends were cut back, 3 bases at V and 7 bases at J, with 9 bases in the middle. CDR1 KGHSH and CDR2 LQKENI come from the germline V gene. CDR3 size: 12 residues. The CDR3 nucleotides are TGTGCCAGCTCACCTCTACAGGTTGAAGCTTTCTTT. This gives the protein CASSPLQVEAFF.

This clonotype has ten or more counts. The rearrangement links TRBV14 to TRBJ1-6; no clear D gene. This CDR3 has 13 residues. The V gene's germline CDR1 is SGHDN and CDR2 FVKESK. The germline V and J ends were trimmed by 0 bases and 9 bases, with 6 bases remaining between them. The CDR3 sequence is CASSQDFFSPLHF. The CDR3 nucleotides read TGTGCCAGCAGCCAAGACTTCTTTTCACCCCTCCACTTT.